This T cell receptor (beta chain) was sequenced during a study of patients and donors after allogeneic stem cell transplantation. This clonotype was seen a few times. V shed 7 bases and J shed 9 bases, with 21 bases lying between them. This CDR3 comprises 14 residues. TCRdb re-derived calls from the RT-PCR reads in MiXCR, one entry per CDR3 protein. The sample has some 960,000 distinct CDR3 sequences; roughly 18% are singletons. The chain recombines TRBV12-3 or TRBV12-4 with TRBJ2-5; no clear D gene. This clonotype was obtained from a human donor who was either an allogeneic HSCT recipient or a stem cell or donor lymphocyte infusion donor (not recorded which). It is not recorded whose cells these are; they may come from a transplant donor. The sequencing sample was made of blood, either unsorted or a sorted T cell fraction (not recorded which). The CDR3 spells CASNNQAQASAQYF. The CDR3 region has the DNA TGTGCCAGCAATAATCAAGCTCAAGCCTCGGCCCAGTACTTC.